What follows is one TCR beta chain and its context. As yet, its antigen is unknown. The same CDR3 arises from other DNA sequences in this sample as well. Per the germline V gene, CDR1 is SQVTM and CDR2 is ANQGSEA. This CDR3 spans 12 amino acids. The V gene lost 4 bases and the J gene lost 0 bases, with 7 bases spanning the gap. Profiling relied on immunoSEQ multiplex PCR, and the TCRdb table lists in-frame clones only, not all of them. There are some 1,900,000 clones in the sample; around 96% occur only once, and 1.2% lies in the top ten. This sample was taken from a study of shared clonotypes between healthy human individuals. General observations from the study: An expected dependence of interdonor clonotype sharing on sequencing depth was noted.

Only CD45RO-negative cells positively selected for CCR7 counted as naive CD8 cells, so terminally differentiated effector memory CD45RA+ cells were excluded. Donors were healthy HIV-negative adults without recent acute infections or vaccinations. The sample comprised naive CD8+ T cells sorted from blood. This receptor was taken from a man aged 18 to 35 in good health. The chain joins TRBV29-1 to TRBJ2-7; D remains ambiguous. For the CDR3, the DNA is TGCAGCGTTGCAGATAGCTCCTACGAGCAGTACTTC. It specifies CSVADSSYEQYF.